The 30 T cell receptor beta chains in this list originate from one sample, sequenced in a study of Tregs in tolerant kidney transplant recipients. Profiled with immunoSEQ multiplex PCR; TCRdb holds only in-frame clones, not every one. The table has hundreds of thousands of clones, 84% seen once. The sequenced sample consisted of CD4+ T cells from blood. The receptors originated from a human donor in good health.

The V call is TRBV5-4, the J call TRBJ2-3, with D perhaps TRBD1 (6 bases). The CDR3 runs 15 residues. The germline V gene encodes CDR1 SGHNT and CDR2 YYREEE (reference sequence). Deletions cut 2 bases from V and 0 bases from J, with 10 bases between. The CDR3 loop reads CASSFDRRSTDTQYF. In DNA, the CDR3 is TGTGCCAGCAGCTTCGACAGGCGTAGCACAGATACGCAGTATTTT.

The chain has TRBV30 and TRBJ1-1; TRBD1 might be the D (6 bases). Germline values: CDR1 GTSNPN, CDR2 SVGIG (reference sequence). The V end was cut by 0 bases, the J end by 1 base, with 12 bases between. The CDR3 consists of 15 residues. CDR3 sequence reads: CAWSVGGGTNTEAFF. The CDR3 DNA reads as TGTGCCTGGAGTGTGGGGGGGGGCACGAACACTGAAGCTTTCTTT.

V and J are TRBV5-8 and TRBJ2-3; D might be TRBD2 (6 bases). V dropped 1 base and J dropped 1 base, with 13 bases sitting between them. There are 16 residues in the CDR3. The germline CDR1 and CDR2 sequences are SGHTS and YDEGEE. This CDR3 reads CASSLPGGEGTDTQYF. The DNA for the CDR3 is TGTGCCAGCAGCTTGCCCGGCGGGGAGGGCACAGATACGCAGTATTTT.

This CDR3 is CASSPGVGDHYGYTF. The CDR3 coding sequence is TGTGCCAGCAGCCCCGGTGTAGGGGACCACTATGGCTACACCTTC. This chain uses TRBV6-5 with TRBJ1-2, with D tentatively TRBD1 (5 bases). Germline lookup yields CDR1 MNHEY and CDR2 SVGAGI. V was pared by 6 bases and J by 3 bases, with 17 bases between. The length of the CDR3 is 15 residues.

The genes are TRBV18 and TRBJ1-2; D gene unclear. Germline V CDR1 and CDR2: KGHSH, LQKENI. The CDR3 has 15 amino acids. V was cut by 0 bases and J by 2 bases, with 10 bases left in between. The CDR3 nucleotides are TGTGCCAGCTCACCACCTGTCAGGCCAAACTATGGCTACACCTTC. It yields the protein CASSPPVRPNYGYTF.

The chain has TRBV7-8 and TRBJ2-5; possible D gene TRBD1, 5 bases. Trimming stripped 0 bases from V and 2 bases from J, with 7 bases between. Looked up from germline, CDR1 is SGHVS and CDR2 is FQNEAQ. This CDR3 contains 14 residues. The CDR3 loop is CASSLASGQETQYF. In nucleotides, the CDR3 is TGTGCCAGCAGCTTAGCGTCAGGGCAAGAGACCCAGTACTTC.

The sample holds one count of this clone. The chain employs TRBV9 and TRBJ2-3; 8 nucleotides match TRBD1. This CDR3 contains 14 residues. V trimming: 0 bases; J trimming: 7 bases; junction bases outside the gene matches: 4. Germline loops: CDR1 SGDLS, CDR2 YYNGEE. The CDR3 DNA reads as TGTGCCAGCAGCGTAGGACAGGGGTCTAATACGCAGTATTTT. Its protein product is CASSVGQGSNTQYF.

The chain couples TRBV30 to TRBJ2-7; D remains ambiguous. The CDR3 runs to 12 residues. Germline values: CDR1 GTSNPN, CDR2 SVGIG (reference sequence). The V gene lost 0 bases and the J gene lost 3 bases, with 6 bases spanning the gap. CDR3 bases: TGTGCCTGGAGTGTACGGGTCTACGAGCAGTACTTC. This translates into CAWSVRVYEQYF.

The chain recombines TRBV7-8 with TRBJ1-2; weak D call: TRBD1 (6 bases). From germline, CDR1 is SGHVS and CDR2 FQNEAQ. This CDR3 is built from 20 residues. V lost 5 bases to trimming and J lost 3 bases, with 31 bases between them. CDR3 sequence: CASSRRGVPTPLLRHYGYTF. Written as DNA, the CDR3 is TGTGCCAGCAGCCGTAGGGGGGTCCCGACCCCTCTGCTCCGGCACTATGGCTACACCTTC.

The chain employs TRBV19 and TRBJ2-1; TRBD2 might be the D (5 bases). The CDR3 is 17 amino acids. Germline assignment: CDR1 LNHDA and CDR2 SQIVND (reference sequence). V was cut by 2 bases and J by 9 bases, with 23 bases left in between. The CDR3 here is CASSILLDSTFRAEQFF. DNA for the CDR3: TGTGCCAGTAGTATACTATTGGACTCTACCTTTCGAGCTGAGCAGTTCTTC. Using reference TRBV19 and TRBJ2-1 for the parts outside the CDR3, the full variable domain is DGGITQSPKYLFRKEGQNVTLSCEQNLNHDAMYWYRQDPGQGLRLIYYSQIVNDFQKGDIAEGYSVSREKKESFPLTVTSAQKNPTAFYLCASSILLDSTFRAEQFFGPGTRLTVL.

The CDR3, as DNA: TGCGCCAGCAGCTTGGGCATCAGTGGCTCTGGAAACACCATATATTTT. This codes for CASSLGISGSGNTIYF. The genes are TRBV5-1 and TRBJ1-3, with D unresolved. This CDR3 spans 16 amino acids. CDR1 is SGHRS and CDR2 is YFSETQ in the germline V gene. V dropped 0 bases and J dropped 0 bases, with 10 bases sitting between them.

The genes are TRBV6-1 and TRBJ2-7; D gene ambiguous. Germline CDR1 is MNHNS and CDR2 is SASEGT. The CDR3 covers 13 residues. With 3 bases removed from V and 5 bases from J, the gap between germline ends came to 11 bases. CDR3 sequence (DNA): TGTGCCAGCAGTGATGGCAGGTACCACGAGCAGTACTTC. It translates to CASSDGRYHEQYF.

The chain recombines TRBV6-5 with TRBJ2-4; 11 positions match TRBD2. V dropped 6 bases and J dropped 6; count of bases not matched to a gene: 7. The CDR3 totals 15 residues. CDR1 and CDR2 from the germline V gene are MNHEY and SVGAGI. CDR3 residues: CASRISGGAGNIQYF. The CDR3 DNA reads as TGTGCCAGCAGGATTAGCGGGGGGGCCGGAAACATTCAGTACTTC.

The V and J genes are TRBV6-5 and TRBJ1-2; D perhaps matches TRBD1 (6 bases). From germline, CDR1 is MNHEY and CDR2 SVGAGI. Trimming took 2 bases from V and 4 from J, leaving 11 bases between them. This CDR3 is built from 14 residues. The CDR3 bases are TGTGCCAGCAGTTACGTGCCAGGGGCCTATGGCTACACCTTC. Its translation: CASSYVPGAYGYTF.

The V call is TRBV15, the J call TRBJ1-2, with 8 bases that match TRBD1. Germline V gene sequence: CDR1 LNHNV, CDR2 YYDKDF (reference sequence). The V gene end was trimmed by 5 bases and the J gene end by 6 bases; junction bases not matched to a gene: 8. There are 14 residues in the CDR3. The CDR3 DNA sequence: TGTGCCACCAGCCCTCGACAGGGGAGGAATGGCTACACCTTC. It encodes CATSPRQGRNGYTF.

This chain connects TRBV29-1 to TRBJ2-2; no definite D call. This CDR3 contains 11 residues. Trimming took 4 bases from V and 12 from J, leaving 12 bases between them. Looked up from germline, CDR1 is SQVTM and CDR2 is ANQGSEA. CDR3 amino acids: CSVGSQVQLFF. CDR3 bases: TGCAGCGTTGGGAGCCAGGTGCAGCTGTTTTTT.

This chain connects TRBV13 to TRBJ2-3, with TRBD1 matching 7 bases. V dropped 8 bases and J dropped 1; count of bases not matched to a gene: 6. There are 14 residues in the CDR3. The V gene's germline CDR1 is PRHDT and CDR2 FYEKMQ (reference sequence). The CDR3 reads CASYDRAGTDTQYF. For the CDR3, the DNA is TGTGCCAGCTACGACAGGGCGGGCACAGATACGCAGTATTTT. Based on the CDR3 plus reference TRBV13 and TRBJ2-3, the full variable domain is AAGVIQSPRHLIKEKRETATLKCYPIPRHDTVYWYQQGPGQDPQFLISFYEKMQSDKGSIPDRFSAQQFSDYHSELNMSSLELGDSALYFCASYDRAGTDTQYFGPGTRLTVL.

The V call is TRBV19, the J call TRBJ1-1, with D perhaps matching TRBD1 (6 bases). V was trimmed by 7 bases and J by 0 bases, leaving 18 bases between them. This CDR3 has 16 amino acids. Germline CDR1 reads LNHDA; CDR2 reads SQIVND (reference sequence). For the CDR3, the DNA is TGTGCCAGTACCTCGGACAGCCAGAGCCTGAACACTGAAGCTTTCTTT. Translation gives CASTSDSQSLNTEAFF. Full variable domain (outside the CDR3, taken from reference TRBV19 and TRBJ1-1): DGGITQSPKYLFRKEGQNVTLSCEQNLNHDAMYWYRQDPGQGLRLIYYSQIVNDFQKGDIAEGYSVSREKKESFPLTVTSAQKNPTAFYLCASTSDSQSLNTEAFFGQGTRLTVV.

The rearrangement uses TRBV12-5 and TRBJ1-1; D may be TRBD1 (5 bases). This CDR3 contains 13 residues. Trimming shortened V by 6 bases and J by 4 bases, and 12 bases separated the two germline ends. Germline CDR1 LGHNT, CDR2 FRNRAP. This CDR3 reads CASGTSGFTEAFF. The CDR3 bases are TGTGCTAGTGGAACATCAGGGTTCACTGAAGCTTTCTTT.

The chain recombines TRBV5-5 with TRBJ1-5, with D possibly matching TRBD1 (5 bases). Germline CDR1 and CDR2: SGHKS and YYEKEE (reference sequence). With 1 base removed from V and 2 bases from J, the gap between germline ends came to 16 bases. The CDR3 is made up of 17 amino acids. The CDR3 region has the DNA TGTGCCAGCAGCTTGCGAGCAGGGTCGGCTGGCAATCAGCCCCAGCATTTT. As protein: CASSLRAGSAGNQPQHF.

The CDR3 nucleotides are TGCGCCAGCAAAGGGGGGGACAGGGCCTACAATGAGCAGTTCTTC. Residues: CASKGGDRAYNEQFF. The chain employs TRBV5-1 and TRBJ2-1; 9 bases line up with TRBD1. V shed 6 bases and J 2 bases; nucleotides not matched to a gene: 6. The CDR3 is made up of 15 amino acids. Per the germline V gene, CDR1 is SGHRS and CDR2 is YFSETQ.

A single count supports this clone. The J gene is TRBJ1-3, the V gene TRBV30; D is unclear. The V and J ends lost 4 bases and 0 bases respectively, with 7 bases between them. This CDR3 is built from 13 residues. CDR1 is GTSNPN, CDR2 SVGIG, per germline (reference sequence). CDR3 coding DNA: TGTGCCTGGAACCGGGGCTCTGGAAACACCATATATTTT. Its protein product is CAWNRGSGNTIYF.

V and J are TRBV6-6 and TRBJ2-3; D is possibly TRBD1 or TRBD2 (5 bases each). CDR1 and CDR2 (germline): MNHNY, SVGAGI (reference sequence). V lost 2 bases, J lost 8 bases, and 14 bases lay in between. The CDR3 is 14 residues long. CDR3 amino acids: CASSYGGIGGTQYF. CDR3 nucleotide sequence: TGTGCCAGCAGTTACGGGGGTATTGGAGGTACGCAGTATTTT.

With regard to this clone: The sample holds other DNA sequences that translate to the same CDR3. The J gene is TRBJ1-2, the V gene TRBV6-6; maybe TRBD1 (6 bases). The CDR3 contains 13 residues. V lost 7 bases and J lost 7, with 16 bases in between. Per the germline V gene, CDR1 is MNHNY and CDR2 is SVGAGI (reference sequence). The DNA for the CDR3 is TGTGCCAGCACGCTTGAGGGGGTAGTTGGCTACACCTTC. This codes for CASTLEGVVGYTF.

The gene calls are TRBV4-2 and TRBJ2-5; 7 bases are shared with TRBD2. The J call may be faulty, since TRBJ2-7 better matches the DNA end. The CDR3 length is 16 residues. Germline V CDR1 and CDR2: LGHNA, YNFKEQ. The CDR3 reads CASSQEGGSLTYEQYF. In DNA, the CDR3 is TGTGCCAGCAGCCAAGAGGGCGGGAGCTTGACCTACGAGCAGTACTTC.

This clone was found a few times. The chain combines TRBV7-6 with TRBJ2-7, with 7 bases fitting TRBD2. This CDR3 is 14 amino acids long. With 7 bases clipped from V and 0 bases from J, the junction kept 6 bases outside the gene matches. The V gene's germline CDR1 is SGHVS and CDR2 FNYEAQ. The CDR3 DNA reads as TGTGCCAGCACCCGAATAGCGGGCTCCTACGAGCAGTACTTC. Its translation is CASTRIAGSYEQYF.

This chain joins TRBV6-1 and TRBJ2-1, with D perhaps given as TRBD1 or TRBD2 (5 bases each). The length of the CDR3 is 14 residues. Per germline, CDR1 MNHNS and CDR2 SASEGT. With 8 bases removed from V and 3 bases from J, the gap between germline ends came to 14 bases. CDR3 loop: CASYAGTHYNEQFF. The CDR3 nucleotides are TGTGCCAGCTACGCCGGGACGCACTACAATGAGCAGTTCTTC.

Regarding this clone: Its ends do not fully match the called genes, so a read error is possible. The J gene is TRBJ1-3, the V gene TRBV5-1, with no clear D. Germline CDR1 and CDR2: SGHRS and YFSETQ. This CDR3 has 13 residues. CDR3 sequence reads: CASSYGGRSTIHF. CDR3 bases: TGCGCCAGCAGCTACGGAGGGCGGAGCACCATACATTTT.

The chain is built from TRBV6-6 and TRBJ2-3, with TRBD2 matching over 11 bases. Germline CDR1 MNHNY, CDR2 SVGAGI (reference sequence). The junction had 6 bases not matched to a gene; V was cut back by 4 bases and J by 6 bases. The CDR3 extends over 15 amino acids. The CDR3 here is CASSSLAGGPDTQYF. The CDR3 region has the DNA TGTGCCAGCAGTTCTTTAGCGGGAGGGCCCGATACGCAGTATTTT.

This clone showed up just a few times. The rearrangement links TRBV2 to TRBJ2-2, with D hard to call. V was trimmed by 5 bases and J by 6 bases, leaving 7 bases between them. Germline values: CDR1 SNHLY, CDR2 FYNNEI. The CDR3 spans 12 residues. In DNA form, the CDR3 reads TGTGCCAGCAGTATGACGGCCGGGGAGCTGTTTTTT. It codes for CASSMTAGELFF.